The 20 T cell receptor beta chains below were found in one sample sequenced in a study of response to subunit inactivated influenza vaccine. In TCRdb, the RT-PCR reads were re-called with MiXCR into one record per CDR3 protein. The sample consists of about 540,000 distinct CDR3 sequences, approximately 20% of them appearing once. These same records also appear under a second study, on T cells expressing NK-cell markers. That publication notes: TCR beta cDNA was made by 5'RACE template switching with UMIs.

The material sequenced was CD4+ T cells sorted from PBMCs, taken about 11 days after vaccination. The origin of the receptors is a man aged 45-65 years who received an inactivated influenza vaccine.

In its sample, this clonotype was seen a few times. V usage is TRBV4-3 and J usage is TRBJ2-7, with D maybe TRBD2 (6 bases). Germline CDR1 and CDR2: LGHNA and YSLEER. The length of the CDR3 is 14 residues. The germline V and J ends were trimmed by 0 bases and 2 bases, with 8 bases remaining between them. The CDR3 spells CASSQDSGAYEQYF. Here the CDR3 DNA reads TGCGCCAGCAGCCAAGATTCGGGAGCCTACGAGCAGTACTTC.

This clonotype was counted between two and nine times. Here the CDR3 reads CASRGQEHVEAFF. The CDR3 DNA is TGCGCCAGCAGGGGACAGGAACACGTTGAAGCTTTCTTT. The chain combines TRBV10-2 with TRBJ1-1, with 8 nucleotides matching TRBD1. Trimming took 6 bases from V and 7 from J; bases not matched to a gene: 7. The V gene's germline CDR1 is WSHSY and CDR2 SAAADI. The CDR3 runs to 13 residues.

The V call is TRBV19, the J call TRBJ2-3, with D hard to call. The CDR3 totals 13 residues. The germline V gene has CDR1 LNHDA and CDR2 SQIVND (reference sequence). V was shortened by 4 bases and J by 1 base, with 6 bases between the two germline ends. DNA for the CDR3: TGTGCCAGTAGTACCTTCGGCACAGATACGCAGTATTTT. It yields the protein CASSTFGTDTQYF.

This clonotype showed up just a few times. The J gene is TRBJ1-5, the V gene TRBV24-1; possibly TRBD1 for D (5 bases). The CDR3 covers 19 residues. The V and J ends lost 2 bases and 1 base respectively, with 20 bases between them. CDR1 and CDR2 (germline): KGHDR, SFDVKD. The CDR3 DNA reads as TGTGCCACCAGTGATTCCCGAAGTGGAAGAGGGGTCAGCAATCAGCCCCAGCATTTT. This translates into CATSDSRSGRGVSNQPQHF.

The chain has TRBV6-1 and TRBJ1-5; D is uncertain. This CDR3 contains 15 residues. V shed 6 bases and J shed 0 bases, with 12 bases lying between them. Germline V gene data show CDR1 as MNHNS and CDR2 as SASEGT. The CDR3 sequence: CASSPEGVSNQPQHF. CDR3 in DNA: TGTGCCAGCAGCCCCGAGGGAGTTAGCAATCAGCCCCAGCATTTT.

A few counts support this clonotype. The chain couples TRBV6-2 or TRBV6-3 to TRBJ2-7, with 7 bases matching TRBD2. V lost 7 bases and J lost 5; bases outside the gene matches: 17. The germline V gene has CDR1 MNHEY and CDR2 SVGEGT. The CDR3 extends over 16 amino acids. The CDR3 region is CASNSRPGRRTDEQYF. In DNA, the CDR3 is TGTGCCAGCAACTCAAGACCCGGGAGGAGAACTGACGAGCAGTACTTC.

The chain is built from TRBV13 and TRBJ1-4; TRBD1 aligns across 8 bases. CDR1 PRHDT and CDR2 FYEKMQ come from the germline V gene (reference sequence). With 0 bases clipped from V and 7 bases from J, the junction kept 1 base outside the gene matches. The CDR3 is made up of 14 amino acids. CDR3 amino acids: CASSLGGTGEKLFF. As DNA, the CDR3 is TGTGCCAGCAGCTTAGGAGGGACAGGTGAAAAACTGTTTTTT.

This clonotype appeared a few times. The chain carries TRBV4-1 and TRBJ2-4; D gene ambiguous. The V end was cut by 0 bases, the J end by 8 bases, with 5 bases between. This CDR3 spans 12 amino acids. Germline CDR1 MGHRA, CDR2 YSYEKL. The CDR3 sequence is CASSQEADIQYF. The CDR3 DNA is TGCGCCAGCAGCCAAGAGGCGGACATTCAGTACTTC.

This chain joins TRBV20-1 and TRBJ1-6; D is ambiguous. V was clipped by 3 bases and J by 8 bases, with 11 bases between them. CDR3 size: 13 residues. The germline V gene has CDR1 DFQATT and CDR2 SNEGSKA (reference sequence). DNA of the CDR3: TGCAGTGCTAGTTTTCAGCCCGATTCACCCCTCCACTTT. Its translation: CSASFQPDSPLHF.

The chain employs TRBV6-1 and TRBJ2-5; maybe TRBD1 (6 bases). This CDR3 is 14 amino acids long. The V end was cut by 4 bases, the J end by 9 bases, with 18 bases between. CDR1 and CDR2 from the germline V gene are MNHNS and SASEGT. The CDR3 bases are TGTGCCAGCAGTGGGGGAACAGGGTCAATGGCCCAGTACTTC. Encoded protein: CASSGGTGSMAQYF.

This clonotype occurred many times. The V and J genes are TRBV12-3 or TRBV12-4 and TRBJ2-3; D is undetermined. Trimming took 3 bases from V and 2 from J, leaving 9 bases between them. This CDR3 spans 14 amino acids. The CDR3 DNA sequence: TGTGCCAGCAGTTTTAAGTGGGACACAGATACGCAGTATTTT. It codes for CASSFKWDTDTQYF.

The chain couples TRBV18 to TRBJ2-5; weak D call: TRBD1 (5 bases). Looked up from germline, CDR1 is KGHSH and CDR2 is LQKENI. Trimming removed 1 base from V and 3 bases from J, with 9 bases in between. This CDR3 comprises 14 residues. The CDR3 nucleotides read TGTGCCAGCTCACCACAGGGGTTGGAAGAGACCCAGTACTTC. Its protein is CASSPQGLEETQYF.

This clonotype was seen a handful of times. This chain joins TRBV5-1 and TRBJ1-1; D not resolved. Germline CDR1 reads SGHRS; CDR2 reads YFSETQ. Trimming stripped 5 bases from V and 1 base from J, with 9 bases between. CDR3 size: 13 residues. CDR3 coding DNA: TGCGCCAGCAGTAGAGGAACGAACACTGAAGCTTTCTTT. Protein: CASSRGTNTEAFF.

This clonotype was seen repeatedly, ten times or more. The chain links TRBV6-1 to TRBJ1-1; D uncertain. The V gene lost 2 bases and the J gene lost 5 bases, with 6 bases spanning the gap. The CDR3 is 12 residues long. CDR1 and CDR2 (germline): MNHNS, SASEGT. The CDR3 nucleotides read TGTGCCAGCAGTGAACCCCGTACTGAAGCTTTCTTT. This sequence encodes CASSEPRTEAFF.

The chain couples TRBV6-1 to TRBJ2-1; TRBD1 might be the D (9 bases). The ends were cut back, 7 bases at V and 7 bases at J, with 26 bases in the middle. This CDR3 region has 17 residues. From germline, CDR1 is MNHNS and CDR2 SASEGT. For the CDR3, the DNA is TGTGCCAGCAAGAGACAGGGGGGGCCTAGCGGGTGGAATGAGCAGTTCTTC. The encoded protein is CASKRQGGPSGWNEQFF.

The chain couples TRBV4-3 to TRBJ1-4; D not resolved. This CDR3 spans 13 amino acids. The germline gives CDR1 LGHNA, CDR2 YSLEER. Trimming left V 2 bases short and J 6 bases short, with 7 bases between. CDR3 sequence: CASSQNRDEKLFF. CDR3 coding DNA: TGCGCCAGCAGCCAAAACAGAGATGAAAAACTGTTTTTT.

The gene calls are TRBV5-1 and TRBJ2-2; possibly TRBD2 for D (6 bases). Germline V gene sequence: CDR1 SGHRS, CDR2 YFSETQ. Trimming shortened V by 4 bases and J by 2 bases, and 12 bases separated the two germline ends. The CDR3 runs to 15 residues. Here the CDR3 DNA reads TGCGCCAGCAGCGAGCCGGGACTTAACACCGGGGAGCTGTTTTTT. Amino acids: CASSEPGLNTGELFF. Full variable domain (rest looked up from reference TRBV5-1 and TRBJ2-2): KAGVTQTPRYLIKTRGQQVTLSCSPISGHRSVSWYQQTPGQGLQFLFEYFSETQRNKGNFPGRFSGRQFSNSRSEMNVSTLELGDSALYLCASSEPGLNTGELFFGEGSRLTVL.

The chain is built from TRBV6-5 and TRBJ2-3; TRBD2 is a possible D gene (7 bases). In germline, CDR1 is MNHEY, CDR2 SVGAGI. Trimming took 6 bases from V and 1 from J, leaving 14 bases between them. The CDR3 runs to 15 residues. The CDR3 nucleotides are TGTGCCAGCAGGACTCGGGGGGCTGGCACAGATACGCAGTATTTT. Protein: CASRTRGAGTDTQYF.

This chain connects TRBV7-9 to TRBJ2-7; D remains ambiguous. The CDR3 length is 14 residues. The germline gives CDR1 SEHNR, CDR2 FQNEAQ (reference sequence). Trimming shortened V by 3 bases and J by 3 bases, and 12 bases separated the two germline ends. The CDR3: CASSLKGRNYEQYF. The CDR3 coding sequence is TGTGCCAGCAGCTTGAAGGGCAGAAACTACGAGCAGTACTTC.

This clonotype has just a few counts. CDR3 DNA sequence: TGTGCCAGCTCCACCGAGCGGGGGCGCGGGGAGCTGTTTTTT. Protein sequence: CASSTERGRGELFF. The V gene is TRBV6-1, the J gene TRBJ2-2; the match to TRBD2 covers 8 bases. This CDR3 is built from 14 residues. The J segment lost 7 bases and the V segment lost 8 bases, leaving 9 bases of the junction unmatched. Germline V gene lookup returns CDR1 MNHNS and CDR2 SASEGT.